This T cell receptor beta chain derives from a study of CD8+CD57+ T cells in acquired aplastic anemia. This clonotype was picked up a small number of times. CD8+CD57+ cell expansion had been shown by flow cytometry in patients chosen for sequencing. Severe acquired aplastic anemia was diagnosed in all patients. Investigators profiled TCR beta VDJ and CDR3 from genomic DNA template. TCRdb re-derived calls from the reads in MiXCR, one entry per CDR3 protein. Found here are 250,000 to 350,000 distinct CDR3 sequences, approximately 58% of them singletons; the top ten hold 1.3%. Germline V lookup: CDR1 MNHEY, CDR2 SVGEGT. This CDR3 is 13 amino acids long. Trimming left V 5 bases short and J 4 bases short, with 8 bases between.

The receptor comes from a human donor with aplastic anemia. The chain employs TRBV6-2 or TRBV6-3 and TRBJ2-2, with D perhaps TRBD1 (5 bases). Sequencing used sorted CD4+, CD8+, or CD8+CD57+ T cells (not recorded which) from PBMCs. CDR3 region: CASSRGPTGELFF. The CDR3 DNA is TGTGCCAGCAGTAGGGGCCCCACCGGGGAGCTGTTTTTT.